This entry concerns a single T cell receptor beta chain. Its antigen is currently unknown. One end of the junction fails to match germline, which may point to a read error. According to the study, TCR beta libraries were built with iRepertoire HTBI primers and CDR3-region Arm-PCR. TCRdb re-called the multiplex PCR reads with MiXCR, one entry per CDR3 protein. The sample records roughly 360,000 distinct CDR3 sequences, 23% being singletons. The data were obtained in a study of regulatory T cells in long-lasting Graves disease. Study conclusions and caveats: Compared with new cases, persistent Graves' patients showed reduced TCR diversity. The study examined only peripheral blood, not thyroid tissue.

Time point of the sample: persistent/refractory GD, antithyroid drugs over 5 years with positive TRAb. With RNA extracted from PBMCs as input, the TCR library was made. An endocrinology department located in Xi'an, China, was where the patients came from. The CDR3 consists of 13 residues. Germline V gene data show CDR1 as SQVTM and CDR2 as ANQGSEA. The sequences come from peripheral blood mononuclear cells (PBMCs), collected when the disease was refractory, from a patient treated with antithyroid drugs. V is TRBV29-1 and J is TRBJ1-3, with D unclear. The origin of this receptor is a middle-aged woman with Graves disease. This CDR3 is CSVEGSPGDTIYF. The CDR3 nucleotides are TGCAGCGTTGAAGGCTCCCCTGGAGACACCATATATTTT.